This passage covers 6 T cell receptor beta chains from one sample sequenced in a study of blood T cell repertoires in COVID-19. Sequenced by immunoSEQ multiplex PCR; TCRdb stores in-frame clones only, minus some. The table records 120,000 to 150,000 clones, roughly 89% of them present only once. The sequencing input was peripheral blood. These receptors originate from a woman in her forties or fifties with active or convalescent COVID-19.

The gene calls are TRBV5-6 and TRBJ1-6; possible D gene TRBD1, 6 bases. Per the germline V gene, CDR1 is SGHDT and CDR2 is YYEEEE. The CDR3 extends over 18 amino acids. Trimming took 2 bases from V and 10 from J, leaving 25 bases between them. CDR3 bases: TGTGCCAGCAGCTTCGGGTTGGGACATTACGGAAGAGGGTCACCCCTCCACTTT. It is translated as CASSFGLGHYGRGSPLHF.

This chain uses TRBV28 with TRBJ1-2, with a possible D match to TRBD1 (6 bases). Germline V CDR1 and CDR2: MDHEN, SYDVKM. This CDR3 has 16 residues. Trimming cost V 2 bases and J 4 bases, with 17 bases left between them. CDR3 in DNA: TGTGCCAGCAGTTTACCCATTATTGGGGGCGCCTATGGCTACACCTTC. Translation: CASSLPIIGGAYGYTF.

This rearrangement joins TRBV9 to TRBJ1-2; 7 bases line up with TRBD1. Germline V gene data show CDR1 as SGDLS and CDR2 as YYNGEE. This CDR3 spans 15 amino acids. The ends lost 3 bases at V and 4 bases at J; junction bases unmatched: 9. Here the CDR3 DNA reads TGTGCCAGCAGCGCCACCGGGACAGTGAGCTATGGCTACACCTTC. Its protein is CASSATGTVSYGYTF.

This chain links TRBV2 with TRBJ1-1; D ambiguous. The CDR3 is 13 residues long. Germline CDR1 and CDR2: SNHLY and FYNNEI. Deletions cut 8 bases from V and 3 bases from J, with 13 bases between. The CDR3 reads CASGRDRHTEAFF. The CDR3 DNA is TGTGCCAGCGGGAGGGATAGGCACACTGAAGCTTTCTTT.

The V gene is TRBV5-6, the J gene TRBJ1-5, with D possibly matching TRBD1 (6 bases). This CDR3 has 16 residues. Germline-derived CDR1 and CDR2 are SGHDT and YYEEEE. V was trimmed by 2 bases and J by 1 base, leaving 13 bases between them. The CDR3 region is CASSFLRGASNQPQHF. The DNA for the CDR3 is TGTGCCAGCAGCTTTTTGCGGGGGGCCAGCAATCAGCCCCAGCATTTT.

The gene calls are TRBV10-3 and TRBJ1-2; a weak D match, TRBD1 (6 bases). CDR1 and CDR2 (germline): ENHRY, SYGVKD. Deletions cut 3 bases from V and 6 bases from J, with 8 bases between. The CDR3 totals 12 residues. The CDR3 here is CAISDTGNGYTF. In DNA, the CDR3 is TGTGCCATCAGTGACACAGGGAATGGCTACACCTTC.